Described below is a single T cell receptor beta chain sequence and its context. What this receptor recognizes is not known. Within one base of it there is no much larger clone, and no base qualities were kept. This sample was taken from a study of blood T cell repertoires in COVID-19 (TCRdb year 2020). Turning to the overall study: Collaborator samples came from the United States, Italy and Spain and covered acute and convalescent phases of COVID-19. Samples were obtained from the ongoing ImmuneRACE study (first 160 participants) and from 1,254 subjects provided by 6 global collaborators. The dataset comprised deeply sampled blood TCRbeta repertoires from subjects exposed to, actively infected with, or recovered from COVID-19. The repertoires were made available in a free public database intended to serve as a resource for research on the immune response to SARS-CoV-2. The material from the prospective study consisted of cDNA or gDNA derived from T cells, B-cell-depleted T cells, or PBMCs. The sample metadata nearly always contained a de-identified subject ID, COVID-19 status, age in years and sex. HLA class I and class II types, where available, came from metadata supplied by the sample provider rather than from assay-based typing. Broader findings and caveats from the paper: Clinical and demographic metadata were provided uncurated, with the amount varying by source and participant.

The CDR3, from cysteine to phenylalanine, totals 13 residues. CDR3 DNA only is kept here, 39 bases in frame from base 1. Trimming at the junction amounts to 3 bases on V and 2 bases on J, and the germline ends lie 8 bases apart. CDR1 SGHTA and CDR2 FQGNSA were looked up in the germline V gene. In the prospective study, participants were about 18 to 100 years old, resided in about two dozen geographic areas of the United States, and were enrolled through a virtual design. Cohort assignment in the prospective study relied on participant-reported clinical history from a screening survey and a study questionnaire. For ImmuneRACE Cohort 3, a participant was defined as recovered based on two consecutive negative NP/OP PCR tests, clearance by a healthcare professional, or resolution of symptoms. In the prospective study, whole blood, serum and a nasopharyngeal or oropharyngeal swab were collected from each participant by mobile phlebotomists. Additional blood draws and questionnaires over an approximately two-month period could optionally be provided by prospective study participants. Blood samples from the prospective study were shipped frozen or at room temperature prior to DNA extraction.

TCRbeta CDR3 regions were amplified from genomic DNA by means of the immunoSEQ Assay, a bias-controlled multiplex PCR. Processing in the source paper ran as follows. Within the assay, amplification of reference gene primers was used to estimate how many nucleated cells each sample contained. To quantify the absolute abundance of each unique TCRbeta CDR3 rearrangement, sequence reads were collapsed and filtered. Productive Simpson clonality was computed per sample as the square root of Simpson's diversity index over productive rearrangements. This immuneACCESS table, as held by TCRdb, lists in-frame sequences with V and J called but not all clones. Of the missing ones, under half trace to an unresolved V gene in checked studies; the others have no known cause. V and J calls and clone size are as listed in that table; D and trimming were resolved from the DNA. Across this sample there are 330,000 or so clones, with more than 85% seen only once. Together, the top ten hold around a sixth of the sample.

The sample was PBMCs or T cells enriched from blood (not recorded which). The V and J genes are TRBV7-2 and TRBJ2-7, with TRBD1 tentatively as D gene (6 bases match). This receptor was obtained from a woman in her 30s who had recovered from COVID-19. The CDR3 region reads CASSFTGTYEQYF. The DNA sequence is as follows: TGTGCCAGCAGCTTTACAGGGACCTACGAGCAGTACTTC.